This TCR beta chain derives from a study of blood T cell repertoires in COVID-19. Study in general: COVID-19 samples from acute and convalescent phases originated in the United States, Italy and Spain. T cells, B-cell-depleted T cells, or PBMCs provided the cDNA or gDNA that served as material.

In the original processing: Estimates of nucleated cell counts were drawn from the amplification of reference gene primers. Assay used: immunoSEQ multiplex PCR; TCRdb lists only in-frame clones, some missing. Clone size and the V and J calls come from that table; the DNA yielded D and trimming. The profile shows around 200,000 clones, under 80% of them singletons. The germline gives CDR1 SGHNT, CDR2 YYREEE (reference sequence). V was shortened by 0 bases and J by 2 bases, with 6 bases between the two germline ends. The CDR3 length is 14 residues. Sequencing input: peripheral blood. The TCR originated in a man over 45 who had recovered from COVID-19. V usage is TRBV5-4 and J usage is TRBJ1-5, with D tentatively TRBD1 (6 bases). The CDR3 region has the DNA TGTGCCAGCAGCTTGGACAGGGGCAATCAGCCCCAGCATTTT. Translated, it gives CASSLDRGNQPQHF.